The clone carrying this TCR beta chain came up many times. Its target is unknown. This specimen includes other DNA sequences encoding the same CDR3. The sample is drawn from a study of beta chain features in type 1 diabetes. As every portion of the isolated RNA was reverse transcribed, the sequencing read expressed TCRB transcripts. Here immunoSEQ multiplex PCR was the method, and the copy in TCRdb shows in-frame clones only, minus some. The sample has about 340,000 clones, approximately 9.9% seen once; the top ten hold more than 0.8%. The CDR3 loop spans 12 amino acids. Germline CDR1 reads KGHSH; CDR2 reads LQKENI. The ends were cut back, 0 bases at V and 2 bases at J, with 2 bases in the middle. Study observations and caveats: The study found moderately but significantly shorter TCRB CDR3s in all four CD4+ subsets of Type 1 diabetes patients. In comparison with healthy donors, patients had naive, central memory and Treg TCRB repertoires that appeared more similar. For cells with high TCR expression, cDNA sequencing could yield over-representation.

This clonotype originated in a man younger than 40 with type 1 diabetes. The material sequenced was central memory CD4+ T cells from blood. J is TRBJ2-7 and V is TRBV18, with D unresolved. The CDR3 DNA follows: TGTGCCAGCTCACCACCTACCTACGAGCAGTACTTC. Protein: CASSPPTYEQYF. Full variable domain (remainder filled in from reference TRBV18 and TRBJ2-7): NAGVMQNPRHLVRRRGQEARLRCSPMKGHSHVYWYRQLPEEGLKFMVYLQKENIIDESGMPKERFSAEFPKEGPSILRIQQVVRGDSAAYFCASSPPTYEQYFGPGTRLTVT.